This T cell receptor (beta chain) was profiled in a study of regulatory T cells in long-lasting Graves disease. Researchers made TCR beta libraries by using iRepertoire HTBI primers and running Arm-PCR on CDR3 regions. TCRdb reprocessed the multiplex PCR reads via MiXCR and lists one record per CDR3 protein. The sample consists of 200,000 to 250,000 distinct CDR3 sequences, roughly 19% of them appearing once. This clonotype was counted many times. Time point reported: newly diagnosed GD, antithyroid drugs for less than 3 months. PBMC-derived RNA was used for the TCR library. The same data also contributed to another study, on T cells in Graves' hyperthyroidism and ophthalmopathy. This second report adds: In blood, most of the thyroid clonotypes expanded above 0.001 were also present.

The TCR sequence derives from a woman in her 30s with Graves disease. The material sequenced was peripheral blood mononuclear cells (PBMCs), taken at new diagnosis, from a patient treated with antithyroid drugs.

The CDR3, as DNA: TGTGCCAGCAGTTTTTACGGGGGGGTGGACAAAGAGACCCAGTACTTC. Translation gives CASSFYGGVDKETQYF. The J gene is TRBJ2-5, the V gene TRBV12-3 or TRBV12-4, with TRBD2 matching over 8 bases. V shed 3 bases and J 3 bases; nucleotides not matched to a gene: 9. This CDR3 spans 16 amino acids.